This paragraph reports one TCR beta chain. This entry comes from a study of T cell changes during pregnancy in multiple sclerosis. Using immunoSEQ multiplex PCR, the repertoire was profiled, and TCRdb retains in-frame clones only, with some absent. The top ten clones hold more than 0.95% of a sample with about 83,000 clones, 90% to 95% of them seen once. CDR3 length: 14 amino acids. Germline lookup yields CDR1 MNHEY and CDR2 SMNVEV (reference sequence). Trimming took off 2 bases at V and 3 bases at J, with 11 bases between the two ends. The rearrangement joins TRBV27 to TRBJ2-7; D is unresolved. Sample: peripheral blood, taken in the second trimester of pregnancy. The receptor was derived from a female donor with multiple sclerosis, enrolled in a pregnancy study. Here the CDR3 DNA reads TGTGCCAGCAGTTTACAACCCTCTAGCTACGAGCAGTACTTC. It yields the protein CASSLQPSSYEQYF.